This is a list of T cell receptor beta chains from one sample in a study of cytomegalovirus exposure and HLA in healthy donors. The repertoire was sequenced with immunoSEQ multiplex PCR; TCRdb's copy has only in-frame clones and lacks some. This sample has approximately 83,000 clones, with 75% to 85% found just once. Sequenced material: PBMCs. The receptors derive from a man aged 18 to 29 in good health and CMV-seronegative. Both conserved end residues are part of each CDR3. Each record gives: CDR3 DNA, CDR3 protein, CDR3 length, J gene, clone size, D gene, V gene. A D gene is named only where the DNA matches it firmly. A row's size may be missing; if present it is once, few, many or a size class.

DNA: TGTGCCAGCGCCGGGGGGAGCTCCTACAATGAGCAGTTCTTC
CDR3: CASAGGSSYNEQFF
length: 14
J: TRBJ2-1
size: NA
D: TRBD2
V: TRBV6-5

DNA: TGTGCCAGCAGCCCGTACGGGGGGAAACAGCCCCAGCATTTT
CDR3: CASSPYGGKQPQHF
length: 14
J: TRBJ1-5
size: NA
D: NA
V: TRBV11-2

DNA: TGCGCCAGCAGACTTCGACCGACAGAGATGAACACTGAAGCTTTCTTT
CDR3: CASRLRPTEMNTEAFF
length: 16
J: TRBJ1-1
size: NA
D: NA
V: TRBV4-1

DNA: TGTGCCAGCAGCTTAAGTAGCGGTCAGCCCCAGCATTTT
CDR3: CASSLSSGQPQHF
length: 13
J: TRBJ1-5
size: NA
D: NA
V: TRBV11-2

DNA: TGTGCCAGCAGCGTAGGCAGGAGCACAGATACGCAGTATTTT
CDR3: CASSVGRSTDTQYF
length: 14
J: TRBJ2-3
size: once
D: NA
V: TRBV9

DNA: TGTGCCTGGAGGAGACTAGCGGGGGGCCGGGATACGCAGTATTTT
CDR3: CAWRRLAGGRDTQYF
length: 15
J: TRBJ2-3
size: NA
D: TRBD2
V: TRBV30

DNA: TGTGCCAGCAGTTACGGAGGGTCCCAAGAGACCCAGTACTTC
CDR3: CASSYGGSQETQYF
length: 14
J: TRBJ2-5
size: NA
D: NA
V: TRBV6-5

DNA: TGTGCCTGGAGTGTATCGCGTGGCTACACCTTC
CDR3: CAWSVSRGYTF
length: 11
J: TRBJ1-2
size: NA
D: NA
V: TRBV30

DNA: TGTGCCAGCAGTGTAGCATCCAGGGCCCCGGATCCCTACGAGCAGTACTTC
CDR3: CASSVASRAPDPYEQYF
length: 17
J: TRBJ2-7
size: NA
D: NA
V: TRBV2

DNA: TGTGCCAGTAGCACCTTACAAGGAAACACCATATATTTT
CDR3: CASSTLQGNTIYF
length: 13
J: TRBJ1-3
size: NA
D: NA
V: TRBV19

DNA: TGTGCCAGCAGTTTCGGGGGGGCGTGGGCTGAAGCTTTCTTT
CDR3: CASSFGGAWAEAFF
length: 14
J: TRBJ1-1
size: NA
D: NA
V: TRBV27

DNA: TGTGCCAGCAGGATCACAGGGGGCGAGCAGTACTTC
CDR3: CASRITGGEQYF
length: 12
J: TRBJ2-7
size: NA
D: TRBD1
V: TRBV27

DNA: TGTTCCAGCAGCTTAGGGGGGACCCGGAGGGCATATGGCTACACCTTC
CDR3: CSSSLGGTRRAYGYTF
length: 16
J: TRBJ1-2
size: NA
D: NA
V: TRBV7-9

DNA: TGTGCCAGCAGTTTGCAGGGGGCTACCTACGAGCAGTACTTC
CDR3: CASSLQGATYEQYF
length: 14
J: TRBJ2-7
size: NA
D: TRBD1
V: TRBV28

DNA: TGTGCCAGCAGCTTAGCGCCCGGGCAGGGTGGCACAGATACGCAGTATTTT
CDR3: CASSLAPGQGGTDTQYF
length: 17
J: TRBJ2-3
size: NA
D: NA
V: TRBV7-8

DNA: TGTGCCAGCAGCGTAGGTGCCAGGGGGCATGCGGAGACCCAGTACTTC
CDR3: CASSVGARGHAETQYF
length: 16
J: TRBJ2-5
size: NA
D: TRBD1
V: TRBV9

DNA: TGTGCCAGCAGTCGGGGGAACACTGAAGCTTTCTTT
CDR3: CASSRGNTEAFF
length: 12
J: TRBJ1-1
size: NA
D: NA
V: TRBV6-5

DNA: TGTGCCAGCAGTGAAATTGGGACAGGGAGGTTCAACGAGCAGTACTTC
CDR3: CASSEIGTGRFNEQYF
length: 16
J: TRBJ2-7
size: NA
D: TRBD1
V: TRBV6-1

DNA: TGTGCCATCCACGGCGGCCCCGGGGAGCTGTTTTTT
CDR3: CAIHGGPGELFF
length: 12
J: TRBJ2-2
size: NA
D: NA
V: TRBV6-1

DNA: TGTGCCAGTAGTCCAGGGACTAGCGGCGTCTACAATGAGCAGTTCTTC
CDR3: CASSPGTSGVYNEQFF
length: 16
J: TRBJ2-1
size: once
D: TRBD2
V: TRBV19

DNA: TGTGCCATCAGTGAGCGACAGGAGAATGAAAAACTGTTTTTT
CDR3: CAISERQENEKLFF
length: 14
J: TRBJ1-4
size: NA
D: NA
V: TRBV10-3

DNA: TGTGCCAGCAGCTGGGCAGGGGAGAAGGCTGAAGCTTTCTTT
CDR3: CASSWAGEKAEAFF
length: 14
J: TRBJ1-1
size: NA
D: NA
V: TRBV5-4

DNA: TGTGCCAGTAGTAAAGAGGGGGCCCCTGAAGCTTTCTTT
CDR3: CASSKEGAPEAFF
length: 13
J: TRBJ1-1
size: NA
D: TRBD1
V: TRBV19

DNA: TGTGCCAGCTCACGAACTGAACCCCCTTCGTTCACTGAAGCTTTCTTT
CDR3: CASSRTEPPSFTEAFF
length: 16
J: TRBJ1-1
size: NA
D: NA
V: TRBV18

DNA: TGTGCCAGCAGCTTAGGTCCCGCGGACACTGAAGCTTTCTTT
CDR3: CASSLGPADTEAFF
length: 14
J: TRBJ1-1
size: few
D: NA
V: TRBV11-2

DNA: TGTGCCAGCAGCTTGTCCTCAGGGAATGAAAAACTGTTTTTT
CDR3: CASSLSSGNEKLFF
length: 14
J: TRBJ1-4
size: few
D: NA
V: TRBV5-8

DNA: TGTGCCAGCAGTTTAAGAATAGGGGATCATGGCTACACCTTC
CDR3: CASSLRIGDHGYTF
length: 14
J: TRBJ1-2
size: NA
D: NA
V: TRBV27

DNA: TGTGCCAGCAGCTTAGGGGCAGGAATGGATCAGCCCCAGCATTTT
CDR3: CASSLGAGMDQPQHF
length: 15
J: TRBJ1-5
size: NA
D: NA
V: TRBV11-2

DNA: TGTGCCAGCAGCTCCCGGGACAGGATCATGGGCTACACCTTC
CDR3: CASSSRDRIMGYTF
length: 14
J: TRBJ1-2
size: NA
D: TRBD1
V: TRBV5-4

DNA: TGTGCCAGCAGCGACGGACTAGCGGGGGGAATTTCAAACACAGATACGCAGTATTTT
CDR3: CASSDGLAGGISNTDTQYF
length: 19
J: TRBJ2-3
size: NA
D: TRBD2
V: TRBV7-2

DNA: TGTGCCAGCAGCCCCCTGATTATTACGCGGGGGAAAGGGGCGCAGTATTTT
CDR3: CASSPLIITRGKGAQYF
length: 17
J: TRBJ2-3
size: NA
D: TRBD2
V: TRBV7-8

DNA: TGTGCCAGCAGGCATGACAGGTACTCTGGAAACACCATATATTTT
CDR3: CASRHDRYSGNTIYF
length: 15
J: TRBJ1-3
size: few
D: NA
V: TRBV6-5

DNA: TGTGCCAGCAGCTTAGTTTCCCCACAGGGGGCGAAGGGCTACACCTTC
CDR3: CASSLVSPQGAKGYTF
length: 16
J: TRBJ1-2
size: NA
D: TRBD1
V: TRBV13

DNA: TGTTCCAGCACTTACTCCGGGACAGGGGATTCACCCCTCCACTTT
CDR3: CSSTYSGTGDSPLHF
length: 15
J: TRBJ1-6
size: NA
D: TRBD1
V: TRBV7-9

DNA: TGTGCCAGCAGCGTCACCGGGACAGGGGGCACAGATACGCAGTATTTT
CDR3: CASSVTGTGGTDTQYF
length: 16
J: TRBJ2-3
size: NA
D: TRBD1
V: TRBV7-2

DNA: TGCGCCAGCAGCCCAACAGCTAACTATGGCTACACCTTC
CDR3: CASSPTANYGYTF
length: 13
J: TRBJ1-2
size: NA
D: NA
V: TRBV5-1

DNA: TGTGCCAGCAGCCCGGGACTAGCAAGCTACGAGCAGTACTTC
CDR3: CASSPGLASYEQYF
length: 14
J: TRBJ2-7
size: NA
D: TRBD2
V: TRBV11-2

DNA: TGTGCCAGCAGTTCCGGGAGCCGTGAAAAACTGTTTTTT
CDR3: CASSSGSREKLFF
length: 13
J: TRBJ1-4
size: NA
D: NA
V: TRBV28

DNA: TGCGCCAGCAGCACCAGACAGGGGGCCACTGAAGCTTTCTTT
CDR3: CASSTRQGATEAFF
length: 14
J: TRBJ1-1
size: NA
D: TRBD1
V: TRBV5-1

DNA: TGTGCCAGTAGTATGGTAGCGGGGGGGCCTGAGCAGTTCTTC
CDR3: CASSMVAGGPEQFF
length: 14
J: TRBJ2-1
size: few
D: TRBD2
V: TRBV19

DNA: TGCGCCAGCAGCCAAGCCCCAGGGGGCTTAAGCTCCTACGAGCAGTACTTC
CDR3: CASSQAPGGLSSYEQYF
length: 17
J: TRBJ2-7
size: NA
D: TRBD1
V: TRBV4-1

DNA: TGCAGCGTTGAAAGGCCAGGGCATGGCTACACCTTC
CDR3: CSVERPGHGYTF
length: 12
J: TRBJ1-2
size: once
D: NA
V: TRBV29-1

DNA: TGTGCCAGCAGCGCCACAGGGTTGACTGAAGCTTTCTTT
CDR3: CASSATGLTEAFF
length: 13
J: TRBJ1-1
size: NA
D: NA
V: TRBV9

DNA: TGTGCCAGCAGTGGCCAGGGTTGGGAAAAACTGTTTTTT
CDR3: CASSGQGWEKLFF
length: 13
J: TRBJ1-4
size: NA
D: NA
V: TRBV2

DNA: TGTGCCAGCAGCTCAAGCGGAGTCAGTTGGGAGACCCAGTACTTC
CDR3: CASSSSGVSWETQYF
length: 15
J: TRBJ2-5
size: NA
D: NA
V: TRBV6-5

DNA: TGTGCCAGCAGTGAAGAGAAAGTTTGGCAGGGTTGGCCACTGGGTGGTCAATGGAACACTGAAGCTTTCTTT
CDR3: CASSEEKVWQGWPLGGQWNTEAFF
length: 24
J: TRBJ1-1
size: once
D: NA
V: TRBV6-1

DNA: TGTGCCAGCAGCGTTGTCCCAGGGAACTCTGGAAACACCATATATTTT
CDR3: CASSVVPGNSGNTIYF
length: 16
J: TRBJ1-3
size: NA
D: NA
V: TRBV9

DNA: TGTGCCAGTAGGAAGGACAGGGAAAATTACGAGCAGTACTTC
CDR3: CASRKDRENYEQYF
length: 14
J: TRBJ2-7
size: once
D: TRBD1
V: TRBV19

DNA: TGTGCCAGCAGCGCCTACCCCCCCCGGGGGGAGCAGTTCTTC
CDR3: CASSAYPPRGEQFF
length: 14
J: TRBJ2-1
size: NA
D: NA
V: TRBV5-6

DNA: TGCGCCAGCAGCCAACTACCGGACAGGGGGACTGAAGCTTTCTTT
CDR3: CASSQLPDRGTEAFF
length: 15
J: TRBJ1-1
size: NA
D: TRBD1
V: TRBV4-1

DNA: TGTGCCAGCTCACTAAGACAGGGGAATGAAAAACTGTTTTTT
CDR3: CASSLRQGNEKLFF
length: 14
J: TRBJ1-4
size: NA
D: TRBD1
V: TRBV18

DNA: TGTGCCAGCAGCCGACAGGGAACCTACGAGCAGTACTTC
CDR3: CASSRQGTYEQYF
length: 13
J: TRBJ2-7
size: NA
D: TRBD1
V: TRBV6-5

DNA: TGTGCCAGCAGCTTAGTAGCGGGGGGGCCGGGAGATACGCAGTATTTT
CDR3: CASSLVAGGPGDTQYF
length: 16
J: TRBJ2-3
size: NA
D: TRBD2
V: TRBV7-2

DNA: TGTGCCAGCAGCTTCAGGGAGGGGACCCAGTACTTC
CDR3: CASSFREGTQYF
length: 12
J: TRBJ2-5
size: few
D: TRBD2
V: TRBV7-2

DNA: TGTGCCAGCAGCTTAGGGGTTTCTAACTCTGGGGCCAACGTCCTGACTTTC
CDR3: CASSLGVSNSGANVLTF
length: 17
J: TRBJ2-6
size: NA
D: NA
V: TRBV5-8

DNA: TGTGCCAGTAGTATAGGCGGCAGGGGAACCGGGGAGCTGTTTTTT
CDR3: CASSIGGRGTGELFF
length: 15
J: TRBJ2-2
size: NA
D: NA
V: TRBV19

DNA: TGTGCCAGCAGCCCCACTAGCGCGAGCTCCTACAATGAGCAGTTCTTC
CDR3: CASSPTSASSYNEQFF
length: 16
J: TRBJ2-1
size: NA
D: TRBD2
V: TRBV7-3

DNA: TGTGCCAGCAGCGCGGGACAGGGGAGAACCTACGAGCAGTACTTC
CDR3: CASSAGQGRTYEQYF
length: 15
J: TRBJ2-7
size: NA
D: TRBD1
V: TRBV5-6

DNA: TGTGCCAGCAGCTTGGCCGGGAAGGGAGTGAGCGAGCAGTACTTC
CDR3: CASSLAGKGVSEQYF
length: 15
J: TRBJ2-7
size: once
D: NA
V: TRBV5-4